These 28 T cell receptor beta chains were sequenced from one sample in a study of blood T cells in healthy people across ages. Sample-barcoded 5' priming and a J-beta primer mix drove a second PCR of 7 to 11 cycles. TCRdb independently ran MiXCR on the 5' RACE reads; one entry per CDR3 protein. This table has 1.5 million to 2 million distinct CDR3 sequences, about 50% appearing once. The sample taken for sequencing was blood. These receptors all come from a woman between 35 and 50 years old in good health.

The rearrangement joins TRBV20-1 to TRBJ1-6; TRBD1 might be the D (5 bases). This CDR3 has 18 residues. The germline V and J ends were trimmed by 0 bases and 0 bases, with 15 bases remaining between them. Germline V gene data show CDR1 as DFQATT and CDR2 as SNEGSKA (reference sequence). The CDR3 sequence: CSARDLTALSSYNSPLHF. CDR3 bases: TGCAGTGCTAGAGATTTGACAGCCCTGAGCTCCTATAATTCACCCCTCCACTTT.

In this sample, this clonotype turned up a few times. J is TRBJ2-7 and V is TRBV11-2; D could derive from TRBD1 or TRBD2 (6 bases each). The CDR3 loop spans 14 amino acids. V was cut by 5 bases and J by 4 bases, with 15 bases left in between. CDR1 is SGHAT, CDR2 FQNNGV, per germline. CDR3 residues: CASSRMQGRYEQYF. The DNA for the CDR3 is TGTGCCAGCAGCCGAATGCAGGGGAGGTACGAGCAGTACTTC.

The chain combines TRBV4-1 with TRBJ1-4; the D gene is possibly TRBD1 (6 bases). Trimming removed 1 base from V and 8 bases from J, with 23 bases in between. The CDR3 contains 18 residues. Germline V gene sequence: CDR1 MGHRA, CDR2 YSYEKL. The CDR3 DNA sequence: TGCGCCAGCAGCCAAGGATCTGAGAGACAGGCCCGAGGAGAAAAACTGTTTTTT. This translates into CASSQGSERQARGEKLFF.

This clonotype was detected a few times. The rearrangement joins TRBV5-1 to TRBJ1-2, with TRBD1 matching 11 bases. The CDR3 contains 15 residues. The V segment lost 4 bases and the J segment 8 bases; nucleotides outside the gene matches: 10. Germline lookup yields CDR1 SGHRS and CDR2 YFSETQ. CDR3 nucleotide sequence: TGCGCCAGCAGCCTAACCTCCGGGACAGGGGGAGGCTACACCTTC. Translating gives CASSLTSGTGGGYTF. Based on the CDR3 plus reference TRBV5-1 and TRBJ1-2, the full variable domain is KAGVTQTPRYLIKTRGQQVTLSCSPISGHRSVSWYQQTPGQGLQFLFEYFSETQRNKGNFPGRFSGRQFSNSRSEMNVSTLELGDSALYLCASSLTSGTGGGYTFGSGTRLTVV.

This clonotype was counted between two and nine times. The chain joins TRBV4-1 to TRBJ2-7; D could derive from TRBD1 or TRBD2 (5 bases each). Germline CDR1 MGHRA, CDR2 YSYEKL. V dropped 0 bases and J dropped 0 bases, with 12 bases sitting between them. CDR3 length equals 16 residues. The DNA for the CDR3 is TGCGCCAGCAGCCAAGATTCCAGGGAGAGCTCCTACGAGCAGTACTTC. Protein sequence: CASSQDSRESSYEQYF.

This clonotype was counted a few times. The DNA of the CDR3 is TGCAGTGCTAGTGAGGGACTAGCGGGGGGTGCGCAGTATTTT. Protein product: CSASEGLAGGAQYF. The chain carries TRBV20-1 and TRBJ2-3; 15 bases are shared with TRBD2. The V and J ends lost 3 bases and 10 bases, in that order; junction bases with no gene match: 5. Germline V CDR1 and CDR2: DFQATT, SNEGSKA (reference sequence). The CDR3 totals 14 residues.

The rearrangement links TRBV4-3 to TRBJ1-2; 8 positions match TRBD1. This CDR3 comprises 15 residues. Germline values: CDR1 LGHNA, CDR2 YSLEER. The ends lost 4 bases at V and 7 bases at J; junction bases unmatched: 11. DNA of the CDR3: TGCGCCAGCAGCCCTAGTGGGACAGGAACAGGTGGCTACACCTTC. It encodes CASSPSGTGTGGYTF.

This chain links TRBV6-2 or TRBV6-3 with TRBJ1-2; weak D call: TRBD1 (6 bases). The V end lost 2 bases, the J end lost 3 bases, and 13 bases lay between the germline ends. The CDR3 extends over 15 amino acids. CDR1 is MNHEY, CDR2 SVGEGT, per germline. In DNA form, the CDR3 reads TGTGCCAGCAGTTACGGGGGCTGGTCGGACTATGGCTACACCTTC. It is translated as CASSYGGWSDYGYTF.

The CDR3 nucleotides read TGTGCCAGCAGCGTAATGCAGGGGACATACAATGAGCAGTTCTTC. It is translated as CASSVMQGTYNEQFF. The rearrangement links TRBV9 to TRBJ2-1; the D gene is possibly TRBD1 (6 bases). V lost 1 base and J lost 4, with 12 bases in between. Germline assignment: CDR1 SGDLS and CDR2 YYNGEE. The CDR3 runs to 15 residues.

The chain combines TRBV6-2 or TRBV6-3 with TRBJ2-5, with TRBD1 as a possible D gene (6 bases). The V gene's germline CDR1 is MNHEY and CDR2 SVGEGT. This CDR3 region has 15 residues. The ends were cut back, 0 bases at V and 3 bases at J, with 11 bases in the middle. The CDR3 nucleotides read TGTGCCAGCAGTTACTCGGGGGCCCCCAAAGAGACCCAGTACTTC. It yields the protein CASSYSGAPKETQYF.

This clonotype was seen just once. The gene calls are TRBV7-9 and TRBJ1-4; D is uncertain. From germline, CDR1 is SEHNR and CDR2 FQNEAQ (reference sequence). CDR3 length equals 17 residues. V shed 4 bases and J shed 3 bases, with 18 bases lying between them. The CDR3 here is CASSSLPVGGSNEKLFF. The CDR3 DNA is TGTGCCAGCAGCTCCCTGCCGGTGGGTGGTTCTAATGAAAAACTGTTTTTT.

The chain couples TRBV15 to TRBJ2-5, with D uncertain. Trimming stripped 6 bases from V and 2 bases from J, with 10 bases between. Germline CDR1 LNHNV, CDR2 YYDKDF (reference sequence). This CDR3 has 13 amino acids. DNA of the CDR3: TGTGCCACCAGAACAAGGGAACAAGAGACCCAGTACTTC. It encodes CATRTREQETQYF. Combining the CDR3 with reference TRBV15 and TRBJ2-5 gives the whole variable domain DAMVIQNPRYQVTQFGKPVTLSCSQTLNHNVMYWYQQKSSQAPKLLFHYYDKDFNNEADTPDNFQSRRPNTSFCFLDIRSPGLGDTAMYLCATRTREQETQYFGPGTRLLVL.

The chain combines TRBV27 with TRBJ2-5; tentative D call: TRBD2 (7 bases). Trimming took off 10 bases at V and 5 bases at J, with 14 bases between the two ends. The CDR3 has 12 amino acids. CDR1 is MNHEY and CDR2 is SMNVEV in the germline V gene (reference sequence). The CDR3 is CATGRGGETQYF. For the CDR3, the DNA is TGTGCCACCGGCAGGGGAGGGGAGACCCAGTACTTC.

The CDR3 spells CASSARIGTGAYNEQFF. As DNA, the CDR3 is TGTGCCAGCAGCGCCCGGATAGGGACAGGGGCCTACAATGAGCAGTTCTTC. This chain links TRBV9 with TRBJ2-1; 10 bases are a match to TRBD1. This CDR3 has 17 residues. Germline V gene lookup returns CDR1 SGDLS and CDR2 YYNGEE. J was trimmed by 2 bases and V by 3 bases; bases with no gene match: 8.

The chain recombines TRBV29-1 with TRBJ1-1, with 8 bases lining up with TRBD1. V shed 7 bases, J shed 8 bases, and the junction held 12 bases outside the gene matches. The CDR3 is made up of 13 amino acids. Germline CDR1 is SQVTM and CDR2 is ANQGSEA. CDR3: CSARGQGAWEAFF. The DNA for the CDR3 is TGCAGCGCCCGGGGGCAGGGGGCCTGGGAAGCTTTCTTT.

This chain uses TRBV28 with TRBJ2-3, with a tentative D call TRBD1 (5 bases). V was cut by 5 bases and J by 6 bases, with 15 bases left in between. Per the germline V gene, CDR1 is MDHEN and CDR2 is SYDVKM. CDR3 length equals 14 residues. The CDR3 region has the DNA TGTGCCAGCAGTGTTGGGGCAGGTATTGATACGCAGTATTTT. Protein product: CASSVGAGIDTQYF.

The chain recombines TRBV5-1 with TRBJ2-1; 10 nucleotides agree with TRBD1. The assigned J gene may be wrong: the sequence end matches TRBJ2-7 better. From germline, CDR1 is SGHRS and CDR2 YFSETQ. CDR3 length: 18 amino acids. CDR3 protein: CASSLFKGTGDPYNEQYF. CDR3 nucleotides: TGCGCCAGCAGCTTGTTTAAAGGGACAGGGGATCCCTACAATGAGCAGTACTTC.

CDR3 DNA: TGCAGTGCTCGAGGGGCGGTGACCTACAATGAGCAGTTCTTC. Translation: CSARGAVTYNEQFF. This rearrangement joins TRBV20-1 to TRBJ2-1; D possibly matches TRBD1 or TRBD2 (5 bases each). V lost 5 bases and J lost 2, with 13 bases in between. Germline V CDR1 and CDR2: DFQATT, SNEGSKA (reference sequence). The CDR3 is made up of 14 amino acids.

This clonotype was recorded at least ten times. The CDR3, as DNA: TGTGCCAGCAGTTCCCCGGGACTCCGCGGAGAACGGGAGCAGTACTTC. Amino acids: CASSSPGLRGEREQYF. This chain connects TRBV6-7 to TRBJ2-7, with D tentatively TRBD2 (6 bases). TRBV6-7 is an ORF, and what it does is uncertain. V dropped 4 bases and J dropped 7 bases, with 23 bases sitting between them. This CDR3 spans 16 amino acids.

The chain combines TRBV6-2 or TRBV6-3 with TRBJ1-1, with unresolved D. CDR1 and CDR2 from the germline V gene are MNHEY and SVGEGT. The V gene lost 6 bases and the J gene lost 3 bases, with 14 bases spanning the gap. The CDR3 has 14 residues. CDR3: CASRNGVRHTEAFF. The DNA for the CDR3 is TGTGCCAGCAGGAACGGGGTGCGGCACACTGAAGCTTTCTTT.

This clonotype was seen only once. The rearrangement joins TRBV20-1 to TRBJ2-5; 9 bases map to TRBD1. Trimming cost V 1 base and J 2 bases; bases outside gene matches: 5. The CDR3 runs to 15 residues. The germline V gene has CDR1 DFQATT and CDR2 SNEGSKA (reference sequence). The CDR3 sequence is CSARGGTGLQETQYF. In nucleotides, the CDR3 is TGCAGTGCTAGAGGAGGGACAGGGTTACAAGAGACCCAGTACTTC.

This clonotype was observed a few times. The chain couples TRBV5-1 to TRBJ2-5; the match to TRBD1 covers 9 bases. CDR3 length: 14 amino acids. Germline CDR1 reads SGHRS; CDR2 reads YFSETQ. Unmatched junction bases numbered 6, after V lost 4 bases and J lost 5 bases. The CDR3 loop reads CASSAGTGMETQYF. Written as DNA, the CDR3 is TGCGCCAGCAGCGCCGGGACAGGGATGGAGACCCAGTACTTC.

The chain uses TRBV7-8 and TRBJ2-7; D perhaps matches TRBD2 (7 bases). The CDR3 length is 15 residues. The V end was cut by 6 bases, the J end by 3 bases, with 18 bases between. Germline V gene lookup returns CDR1 SGHVS and CDR2 FQNEAQ. The CDR3 reads CASRDGGGLYYEQYF. CDR3 nucleotides: TGTGCCAGCAGGGATGGGGGGGGGCTGTACTACGAGCAGTACTTC.

The chain recombines TRBV11-3 with TRBJ2-1; the D gene is possibly TRBD1 (6 bases). The CDR3 consists of 17 residues. V gave up 1 base and J gave up 2 bases, with 15 bases separating them. Germline CDR1 SGHNT, CDR2 YENEEA. Here the CDR3 reads CASSLGGWTEPYNEQFF. The CDR3 nucleotides read TGTGCCAGCAGCTTAGGTGGCTGGACAGAGCCCTACAATGAGCAGTTCTTC.

The chain is built from TRBV2 and TRBJ1-1; no clear D. This CDR3 has 13 amino acids. Deletions cut 4 bases from V and 2 bases from J, with 8 bases between. Germline V lookup: CDR1 SNHLY, CDR2 FYNNEI. The CDR3 protein is CASSGVLNTEAFF. The DNA of the CDR3 is TGTGCCAGCAGTGGGGTCCTCAACACTGAAGCTTTCTTT.

The chain uses TRBV6-1 and TRBJ2-3; TRBD2 matches at 12 bases. CDR1 MNHNS and CDR2 SASEGT come from the germline V gene. J gave up 0 bases and V 5 bases, and 9 bases lay outside the gene matches. CDR3 length: 18 residues. CDR3 sequence: CASSPTSGGLISTDTQYF. For the CDR3, the DNA is TGTGCCAGCAGTCCGACTAGCGGGGGCCTCATCAGCACAGATACGCAGTATTTT.

V and J are TRBV29-1 and TRBJ2-2; 8 positions agree with TRBD1. The CDR3 loop spans 14 amino acids. V trimming: 7 bases; J trimming: 1 base; junction bases outside the gene matches: 5. From germline, CDR1 is SQVTM and CDR2 ANQGSEA. In DNA form, the CDR3 reads TGCAGCGCCCGAGACAGGGGGAACACCGGGGAGCTGTTTTTT. Translation gives CSARDRGNTGELFF.

About this clonotype: A clone one base away is much larger, so this may be a read error. The chain links TRBV7-9 to TRBJ2-5, with 9 bases that match TRBD1. This CDR3 spans 14 amino acids. CDR1 and CDR2 (germline): SEHNR, FQNEAQ (reference sequence). The CDR3 DNA reads TGTGTCAGCAGCTTACAGGGGGCGGAAGAGACCCAGTACTTC. Translated, it gives CVSSLQGAEETQYF.